The 19 T cell receptor beta chains below come from one sample, sequenced in a study of CD8+CD57+ T cells in acquired aplastic anemia. Genomic DNA, serving as template, underwent TCR beta VDJ and CDR3 profiling. A single record per CDR3 protein comes from TCRdb applying MiXCR to the reads. The sample lists around 170,000 distinct CDR3 sequences; approximately 49% were seen once. The sequenced sample was sorted CD4+, CD8+, or CD8+CD57+ T cells (not recorded which) from PBMCs. The source of these receptors is a human donor in good health.

This chain joins TRBV15 and TRBJ2-2; D not resolved. V was pared by 0 bases and J by 8 bases, with 13 bases between. Germline CDR1 is LNHNV and CDR2 is YYDKDF (reference sequence). The CDR3 length is 15 residues. This chain's CDR3 is CATSRDLTVLGELFF. The CDR3 DNA sequence: TGTGCCACCAGCAGAGACTTAACAGTGTTGGGGGAGCTGTTTTTT.

The rearrangement links TRBV24-1 to TRBJ2-1; no firm D call. The CDR3 length is 13 residues. The germline gives CDR1 KGHDR, CDR2 SFDVKD. V shed 6 bases and J shed 10 bases, with 15 bases lying between them. In DNA form, the CDR3 reads TGTGCCACCAGTTGGTCGGTCGCCAGGGAGCAGTTCTTC. Its translation: CATSWSVAREQFF.

As for this clonotype: This is likely a read error, given that the CDR3 carries no conserved phenylalanine or tryptophan at its end. This rearrangement joins TRBV20-1 to TRBJ2-7, with a tentative D call TRBD2 (7 bases). The CDR3 totals 13 residues. CDR1 and CDR2 (germline): DFQATT, SNEGSKA (reference sequence). Here the CDR3 reads CSGGGIGAYDQYL. As DNA, the CDR3 is TGCAGCGGCGGGGGCATTGGGGCCTACGATCAGTACCTC.

The V call is TRBV4-2, the J call TRBJ2-1; D may correspond to TRBD1 or TRBD2 (5 bases each). Germline V gene data show CDR1 as LGHNA and CDR2 as YNFKEQ. V lost 4 bases to trimming and J lost 6 bases, with 19 bases between them. This CDR3 comprises 16 residues. The CDR3 protein is CASSPPGRRTINEQFF. The CDR3 nucleotides read TGTGCCAGCAGCCCACCAGGGCGGAGGACAATCAATGAGCAGTTCTTC.

CDR3 in DNA: TGTGCCAGTAGTATGTCCTTTGCGGGTAATGAAAAACTGTTTTTT. Its translation is CASSMSFAGNEKLFF. The V call is TRBV19, the J call TRBJ1-4, with D uncertain. Germline V gene data show CDR1 as LNHDA and CDR2 as SQIVND (reference sequence). Trimming left V 3 bases short and J 4 bases short, with 12 bases between. The CDR3 has 15 amino acids.

This clonotype was detected many times. The chain is built from TRBV19 and TRBJ1-4, with TRBD1 identical over 9 bases. This CDR3 is built from 14 residues. J was trimmed by 6 bases and V by 6 bases; bases with no gene match: 5. Germline V lookup: CDR1 LNHDA, CDR2 SQIVND (reference sequence). The CDR3 region has the DNA TGTGCCAGTAGGCGGACAGGGGAGTATGAAAAACTGTTTTTT. Translated, it gives CASRRTGEYEKLFF.

Comments on this clonotype: A junction boundary mismatches the germline segment, possibly from a read error. The chain couples TRBV9 to TRBJ2-3, with a weak D call TRBD1 (5 bases). CDR3 size: 15 residues. Germline V gene data show CDR1 as SGDLS and CDR2 as YYNGEE. The CDR3 protein is CSSSAAGPSTDTQYF. In nucleotides, the CDR3 is TGTTCCAGCAGCGCGGCAGGGCCTAGCACAGATACGCAGTATTTT.

This clonotype was detected ten times or more. This chain joins TRBV29-1 and TRBJ2-1; 7 nucleotides match TRBD2. The CDR3 length is 15 residues. Germline V gene data show CDR1 as SQVTM and CDR2 as ANQGSEA. J was trimmed by 4 bases and V by 5 bases; bases with no gene match: 11. CDR3 sequence: CSVRGGGGAYNEQFF. For the CDR3, the DNA is TGCAGCGTTCGGGGAGGCGGGGGAGCATACAATGAGCAGTTCTTC.

The chain employs TRBV9 and TRBJ2-2, with 8 bases matching TRBD2. Germline trimming cut 4 bases from V and 3 bases from J; bases unmatched to any gene: 2. The germline CDR1 and CDR2 sequences are SGDLS and YYNGEE. The CDR3 covers 14 residues. The CDR3 nucleotides read TGTGCCAGCAGCCCGGGACTAGACACCGGGGAGCTGTTTTTT. Protein: CASSPGLDTGELFF.

This clonotype was detected ten times or more. The J gene is TRBJ1-2, the V gene TRBV24-1; the D is unclear. CDR1 and CDR2 from the germline V gene are KGHDR and SFDVKD. V dropped 2 bases and J dropped 3 bases, with 12 bases sitting between them. This CDR3 is built from 15 residues. The CDR3 nucleotides are TGTGCCACCAGTGATTCGAGAGGGCCGGACTATGGCTACACCTTC. It yields the protein CATSDSRGPDYGYTF.

Regarding this clonotype: This may be a read error: a much more frequent sequence differs by one nucleotide. The rearrangement uses TRBV6-1 and TRBJ1-5; D not resolved. Germline CDR1 reads MNHNS; CDR2 reads SASEGT. The CDR3 loop spans 13 amino acids. CDR3 loop: CATDTFSNQPRHF. For the CDR3, the DNA is TGTGCCACCGACACCTTTAGCAATCAGCCCCGGCATTTT.

This clonotype was detected only once. This rearrangement joins TRBV14 to TRBJ1-6; D is ambiguous. V was cut by 2 bases and J by 10 bases, with 15 bases left in between. CDR1 and CDR2 (germline): SGHDN, FVKESK. The CDR3 runs to 15 residues. The chain's CDR3 is CASSQQGPKGSPLHF. DNA for the CDR3: TGTGCCAGCAGCCAACAAGGACCTAAAGGATCACCCCTCCACTTT.

In this sample, this clonotype turned up many times. The chain is built from TRBV7-9 and TRBJ2-7; possibly TRBD1 or TRBD2 for D (5 bases each). The CDR3 runs 13 residues. Germline V lookup: CDR1 SEHNR, CDR2 FQNEAQ (reference sequence). The V end lost 3 bases, the J end lost 9 bases, and 15 bases lay between the germline ends. The CDR3 loop reads CASSLQGKGRQYF. The CDR3 nucleotides read TGTGCCAGCAGCTTGCAGGGAAAGGGACGGCAGTACTTC.

This clonotype has ten or more counts. The genes are TRBV20-1 and TRBJ2-1; D is uncertain. Germline V CDR1 and CDR2: DFQATT, SNEGSKA (reference sequence). The CDR3 has 15 residues. Deletions cut 0 bases from V and 8 bases from J, with 17 bases between. CDR3 protein: CSARDTGRPPHEQFF. The CDR3 nucleotides read TGCAGTGCTAGAGATACTGGGCGCCCCCCCCATGAGCAGTTCTTC.

The V and J genes are TRBV11-2 and TRBJ2-5; tentatively, D is TRBD2 (5 bases). V was clipped by 3 bases and J by 10 bases, with 15 bases between them. CDR3 length equals 13 residues. Germline CDR1 reads SGHAT; CDR2 reads FQNNGV. The CDR3 region is CASSLNTGGSQYF. DNA of the CDR3: TGTGCCAGCAGCTTGAATACGGGTGGGAGCCAGTACTTC.

Turning to this clonotype: A much bigger clone sits one base away, suggesting this may be a read error. The chain joins TRBV26 to TRBJ2-3; the table calls TRBD1, which could not be checked here. TRBV26 is marked as a pseudogene. The CDR3 consists of 16 residues. For the CDR3, the DNA is TGTGCCAGCAGCGGCCGAGGAGGGGGGGCCCCAGATGCGCAGTATTTT. Protein: CASSGRGGGAPDAQYF.

In DNA form, the CDR3 reads TGTGCCAGCAGCTTAGTTAGCGGCTCCGGCGAGCAGTACTTC. It is translated as CASSLVSGSGEQYF. This chain uses TRBV7-9 with TRBJ2-7, with D possibly TRBD2 on 6 matching bases. Trimming took 1 base from V and 6 from J, leaving 13 bases between them. CDR1 and CDR2 (germline): SEHNR, FQNEAQ (reference sequence). The CDR3 is 14 residues long. The variable domain in full, completed from reference TRBV7-9 and TRBJ2-7, reads DTGVSQNPRHKITKRGQNVTFRCDPISEHNRLYWYRQTLGQGPEFLTYFQNEAQLEKSRLLSDRFSAERPKGSFSTLEIQRTEQGDSAMYLCASSLVSGSGEQYFGPGTRLTVT.

This clonotype was observed at least ten times. V usage is TRBV19 and J usage is TRBJ2-7, with 10 positions matching TRBD2. Germline values: CDR1 LNHDA, CDR2 SQIVND (reference sequence). The ends lost 6 bases at V and 5 bases at J; junction bases unmatched: 10. The CDR3 extends over 15 amino acids. CDR3 coding DNA: TGTGCCAGTAGCCGGACTAGCGGTTCTGTCCACGAGCAGTACTTC. Protein: CASSRTSGSVHEQYF. The full variable domain, in which reference TRBV19 and TRBJ2-7 provide the parts outside the CDR3, is DGGITQSPKYLFRKEGQNVTLSCEQNLNHDAMYWYRQDPGQGLRLIYYSQIVNDFQKGDIAEGYSVSREKKESFPLTVTSAQKNPTAFYLCASSRTSGSVHEQYFGPGTRLTVT.

This chain links TRBV7-9 with TRBJ2-2; D assignment may be TRBD1 or TRBD2 (5 bases each). Germline V gene lookup returns CDR1 SEHNR and CDR2 FQNEAQ (reference sequence). V shed 6 bases and J shed 5 bases, with 7 bases lying between them. The CDR3 spans 12 residues. The CDR3 loop reads CASRGVTGELFF. The CDR3 bases are TGTGCCAGCAGGGGGGTTACCGGGGAGCTGTTTTTT.